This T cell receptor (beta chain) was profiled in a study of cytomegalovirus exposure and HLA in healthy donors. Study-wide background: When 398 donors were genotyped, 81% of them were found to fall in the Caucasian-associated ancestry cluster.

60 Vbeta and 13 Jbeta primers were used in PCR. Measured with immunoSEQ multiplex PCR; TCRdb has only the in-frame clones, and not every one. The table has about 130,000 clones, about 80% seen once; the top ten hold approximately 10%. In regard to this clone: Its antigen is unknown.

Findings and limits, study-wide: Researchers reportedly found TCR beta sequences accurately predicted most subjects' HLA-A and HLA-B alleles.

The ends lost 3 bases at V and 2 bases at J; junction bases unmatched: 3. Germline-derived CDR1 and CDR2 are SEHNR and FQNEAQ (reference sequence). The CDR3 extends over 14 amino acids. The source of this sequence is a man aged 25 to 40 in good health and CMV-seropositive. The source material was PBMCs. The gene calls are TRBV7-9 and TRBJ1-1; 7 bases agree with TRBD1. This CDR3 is CASSLTGTNTEAFF. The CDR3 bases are TGTGCCAGCAGCTTGACAGGGACCAACACTGAAGCTTTCTTT.